This T cell receptor (beta chain) was sequenced for a study of immune cell composition in non-small cell lung cancer. General observations from the study: Shared sequences between tumour-reactive and dominant in vivo clones were not proven.

Normal lung was sampled as far from the tumour as possible, at least 3 cm. The assay was immunoSEQ multiplex PCR, and TCRdb's table has in-frame clones only and misses some. This table has about 6,600 clones, 67% appearing once. Concerning this clone: Its antigen is unidentified.

V dropped 0 bases and J dropped 7 bases, with 12 bases sitting between them. CDR3 size: 14 residues. Germline CDR1 is MNHNY and CDR2 is SVGAGI (reference sequence). The sequence came from a human donor with non-small cell lung cancer. The specimen was non-adjacent lung tissue. The V gene is TRBV6-6, the J gene TRBJ1-1; D perhaps matches TRBD1 (5 bases). The CDR3 sequence is CASSYSRDGGEAFF. DNA for the CDR3: TGTGCCAGCAGTTACTCGAGGGACGGGGGTGAAGCTTTCTTT.